The next 18 T cell receptor beta chains were all read from a single sample in a study of blood T cell repertoires in COVID-19. Assay used: immunoSEQ multiplex PCR; TCRdb lists only in-frame clones, some missing. Altogether around 140,000 clones are present, about 82% being singletons, with the ten largest covering almost 8.5%. Sequencing used peripheral blood. These receptors were collected from a woman aged 55-75 years with acute or convalescent COVID-19.

This chain uses TRBV28 with TRBJ1-1; 8 bases line up with TRBD1. The V gene end was trimmed by 2 bases and the J gene end by 4 bases; junction bases not matched to a gene: 6. CDR1 is MDHEN, CDR2 SYDVKM, per germline. The CDR3 runs 15 residues. CDR3 DNA sequence: TGTGCCAGCAGTTTACCACAGGGGGTTCTCACTGAAGCTTTCTTT. The encoded protein is CASSLPQGVLTEAFF.

The gene calls are TRBV19 and TRBJ1-6, with TRBD1 matching 7 bases. In germline, CDR1 is LNHDA, CDR2 SQIVND (reference sequence). The CDR3 spans 17 residues. V gave up 4 bases and J gave up 0 bases; unmatched junction bases: 6. The chain's CDR3 is CASSSWTGRSYNSPLHF. CDR3 nucleotide sequence: TGTGCCAGTAGTAGTTGGACAGGTCGCTCCTATAATTCACCCCTCCACTTT.

The chain uses TRBV7-9 and TRBJ2-3; tentative D call: TRBD2 (6 bases). The CDR3 runs 16 residues. V dropped 1 base and J dropped 2 bases, with 13 bases sitting between them. CDR1 SEHNR and CDR2 FQNEAQ come from the germline V gene (reference sequence). CDR3 residues: CASSLVLAATTDTQYF. The CDR3 DNA reads as TGTGCCAGCAGCTTAGTATTAGCGGCCACCACAGATACGCAGTATTTT.

This chain connects TRBV28 to TRBJ1-6, with a weak D call TRBD1 (5 bases). The germline gives CDR1 MDHEN, CDR2 SYDVKM. The length of the CDR3 is 15 residues. Trimming took 7 bases from V and 14 from J, leaving 24 bases between them. The CDR3 here is CASIPRGGTLAALHF. The CDR3 nucleotides are TGTGCCAGCATCCCACGGGGGGGAACCTTAGCGGCCCTCCACTTT.

The chain has TRBV5-1 and TRBJ2-5; no clear D. Germline loops: CDR1 SGHRS, CDR2 YFSETQ. V was shortened by 7 bases and J by 1 base, with 11 bases between the two germline ends. There are 13 residues in the CDR3. DNA for the CDR3: TGCGCCAGCCAAAGCGCTATCCAAGAGACCCAGTACTTC. Its protein product is CASQSAIQETQYF.

V gene TRBV25-1 combines with J gene TRBJ1-1, with TRBD1 identical over 7 bases. The CDR3 has 15 residues. The trim removed 8 bases at V and 7 bases at J, leaving 16 bases unmatched. Germline values: CDR1 MGHDK, CDR2 SYGVNS. CDR3 sequence (DNA): TGTGCCAGCCTTTCGGGACAGCAAGGAGGGTATGAAGCTTTCTTT. It codes for CASLSGQQGGYEAFF.

The chain recombines TRBV12-5 with TRBJ2-2; D gene unclear. V lost 1 base and J 7 bases, leaving 7 bases between the germline ends. The CDR3 runs 13 residues. Germline V gene lookup returns CDR1 LGHNT and CDR2 FRNRAP. In DNA, the CDR3 is TGTGCTAGTGGTTTGGCCTACGGCGGGGAGCTGTTTTTT. Protein product: CASGLAYGGELFF.

This sequence joins TRBV30 and TRBJ1-2; tentatively, D is TRBD1 (5 bases). Germline CDR1 GTSNPN, CDR2 SVGIG (reference sequence). V was shortened by 4 bases and J by 4 bases, with 13 bases between the two germline ends. This CDR3 is 13 amino acids long. As DNA, the CDR3 is TGTGCCTGGAACACAGGCTTCCTCTATGGCTACACCTTC. Its translation is CAWNTGFLYGYTF.

V gene TRBV3-1 (or the pseudogene TRBV3-2) combines with J gene TRBJ2-1; possible D gene TRBD1, 6 bases. Germline V gives CDR1 LGHDT, CDR2 YNNKEL (reference sequence). Trimming took off 1 base at V and 7 bases at J, with 14 bases between the two ends. CDR3 length: 15 amino acids. The CDR3 nucleotides read TGTGCCAGCAGCCAAGTAGACAGGATGCCGAATGAGCAGTTCTTC. This encodes CASSQVDRMPNEQFF.

This chain connects TRBV11-3 to TRBJ2-7; TRBD1 matches 9 bases. V was clipped by 4 bases and J by 1 base; unmatched bases: 5. This CDR3 comprises 15 residues. CDR1 is SGHNT, CDR2 YENEEA, per germline. The CDR3 here is CASSSRTGESYEQYF. For the CDR3, the DNA is TGTGCCAGCAGCTCACGGACAGGGGAGTCCTACGAGCAGTACTTC.

This clone was seen once. This chain connects TRBV11-2 to TRBJ2-1; 10 bases are shared with TRBD1. The CDR3 runs to 15 residues. The germline CDR1 and CDR2 sequences are SGHAT and FQNNGV. J lost 7 bases, V lost 3 bases, and 6 bases had no gene match. In nucleotides, the CDR3 is TGTGCCAGCAGCTTGGGGACAGGGGATGAGAATGAGCAGTTCTTC. It codes for CASSLGTGDENEQFF.

The V call is TRBV7-8, the J call TRBJ1-4, with 8 bases lining up with TRBD1. CDR1 and CDR2 from the germline V gene are SGHVS and FQNEAQ. The junction had 8 bases not matched to a gene; V was cut back by 2 bases and J by 6 bases. This CDR3 is 16 amino acids long. For the CDR3, the DNA is TGTGCCAGCAGCTTATGGCAGGGGGCTCAGGATGAAAAACTGTTTTTT. As protein: CASSLWQGAQDEKLFF.

The chain has TRBV30 and TRBJ2-7; TRBD1 matches at 7 bases. This CDR3 region has 18 residues. With 1 base clipped from V and 2 bases from J, the junction kept 17 bases outside the gene matches. CDR1 and CDR2 (germline): GTSNPN, SVGIG (reference sequence). CDR3 sequence reads: CAWSGVVPPTGTAYEQYF. CDR3 in DNA: TGTGCCTGGAGTGGAGTGGTACCACCAACCGGGACAGCCTACGAGCAGTACTTC. Filled out from reference TRBV30 and TRBJ2-7, the complete variable domain reads SQTIHQWPATLVQPVGSPLSLECTVEGTSNPNLYWYRQAAGRGLQLLFYSVGIGQISSEVPQNLSASRPQDRQFILSSKKLLLSDSGFYLCAWSGVVPPTGTAYEQYFGPGTRLTVT.

The chain combines TRBV24-1 with TRBJ2-1; 9 bases agree with TRBD2. Unmatched junction bases numbered 13, after V lost 4 bases and J lost 7 bases. The CDR3 is made up of 17 amino acids. Germline V CDR1 and CDR2: KGHDR, SFDVKD. CDR3 protein: CATSEMGSDSGGNEQFF. The DNA for the CDR3 is TGTGCCACCAGTGAAATGGGATCGGACAGCGGGGGGAATGAGCAGTTCTTC.

The chain has TRBV9 and TRBJ2-5; TRBD2 agrees at 10 bases. J was trimmed by 4 bases and V by 0 bases; bases with no gene match: 6. Germline V gene data show CDR1 as SGDLS and CDR2 as YYNGEE. The CDR3 covers 16 residues. The CDR3 DNA follows: TGTGCCAGCAGCGTAGCCCCCAGCGGGGGGGGAGAGACCCAGTACTTC. This sequence encodes CASSVAPSGGGETQYF.

This clone occurred once. The V and J genes are TRBV21-1 and TRBJ1-5. TRBV21-1 is assigned pseudogene status. This CDR3 spans 17 amino acids. CDR3 in amino acids: CASSNRVGLLTSQPQHF. The CDR3 nucleotides are TGTGCCAGCAGCAACCGGGTGGGACTATTGACCTCCCAGCCCCAGCATTTT.

The chain employs TRBV6-6 and TRBJ1-2; TRBD1 might be the D (6 bases). Germline assignment: CDR1 MNHNY and CDR2 SVGAGI (reference sequence). Trimming stripped 6 bases from V and 8 bases from J, with 16 bases between. The CDR3 extends over 13 amino acids. CDR3 sequence: CASRRDTAIGYTF. CDR3 DNA: TGTGCCAGCAGGAGGGACACAGCTATCGGCTACACCTTC.

The CDR3 loop reads CAWSRLAGITDTQYF. The CDR3 nucleotides read TGTGCCTGGAGCCGACTAGCGGGGATCACAGATACGCAGTATTTT. The chain is built from TRBV30 and TRBJ2-3; 11 bases fit TRBD2. The germline CDR1 and CDR2 sequences are GTSNPN and SVGIG (reference sequence). This CDR3 region has 15 residues. V dropped 3 bases and J dropped 2; count of bases not matched to a gene: 4.